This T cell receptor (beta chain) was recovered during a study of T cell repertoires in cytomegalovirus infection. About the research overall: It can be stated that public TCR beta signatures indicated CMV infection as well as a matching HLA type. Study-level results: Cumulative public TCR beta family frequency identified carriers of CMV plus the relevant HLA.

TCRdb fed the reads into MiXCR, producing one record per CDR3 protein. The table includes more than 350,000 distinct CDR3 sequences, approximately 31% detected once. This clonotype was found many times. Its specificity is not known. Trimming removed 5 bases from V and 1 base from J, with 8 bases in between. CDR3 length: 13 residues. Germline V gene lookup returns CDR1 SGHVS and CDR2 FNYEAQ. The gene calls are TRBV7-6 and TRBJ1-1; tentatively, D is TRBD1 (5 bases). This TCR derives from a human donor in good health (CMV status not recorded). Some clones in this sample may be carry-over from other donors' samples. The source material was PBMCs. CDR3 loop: CASSQGQNTEAFF. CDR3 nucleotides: TGTGCCAGCAGCCAAGGACAGAACACTGAAGCTTTCTTT.